The rows below give T cell receptor beta chains drawn from one sample of a study of blood T cell repertoires in COVID-19. The assay was immunoSEQ multiplex PCR, and TCRdb's table has in-frame clones only and misses some. Seen here are approximately 180,000 clones, 80% to 85% observed once, and the top ten hold 6.5% to 9%. The sequencing input was peripheral blood. The receptors were gathered from a woman aged 40 to 50 with COVID-19, enrolled during active disease. Each CDR3 is given with its conserved first and last residue. A D gene is named only where the DNA matches it firmly. Not all rows give a size; the values are once, few, many and, for expanded clones, a class.

CDR3,DNA,V,D,size,J
CASSYEALYGYTF,TGTGCCAGCAGTTACGAGGCCCTCTATGGCTACACCTTC,TRBV6-5,NA,NA,TRBJ1-2
CASSASGRGPQYF,TGTGCCAGCAGCGCTAGCGGGAGGGGGCCCCAGTACTTC,TRBV9,TRBD2,NA,TRBJ2-5
CSAAGQSNQPQHF,TGCAGCGCCGCGGGACAGAGCAATCAGCCCCAGCATTTT,TRBV29-1,TRBD1,few,TRBJ1-5
CASSQERESSYNSPLHF,TGCGCCAGCAGCCAAGAGAGGGAAAGCTCCTATAATTCACCCCTCCACTTT,TRBV4-1,NA,few,TRBJ1-6
CASSFGTGTGVREQFF,TGTGCCAGCAGCTTTGGCACCGGGACAGGGGTGCGGGAGCAGTTCTTC,TRBV5-6,TRBD1,once,TRBJ2-1
CASSSGTSGGADTQYF,TGTGCCAGCAGTTCCGGGACTAGCGGGGGGGCAGATACGCAGTATTTT,TRBV6-4,TRBD2,NA,TRBJ2-3
CASSRRTGQNTEAFF,TGTGCCAGCAGCCGTAGGACAGGACAGAACACTGAAGCTTTCTTT,TRBV11-2,TRBD1,NA,TRBJ1-1
CASGPGGGAGSPLHF,TGTGCCAGCGGGCCCGGGGGGGGAGCGGGTTCACCCCTCCACTTT,TRBV7-9,NA,once,TRBJ1-6
CSAKTRDRGLVNTEAFF,TGCAGCGCCAAAACCCGGGACAGGGGGCTCGTAAACACTGAAGCTTTCTTT,TRBV29-1,TRBD1,NA,TRBJ1-1
CASSRTGDYGYTF,TGCGCCAGCAGTCGGACAGGAGACTATGGCTACACCTTC,TRBV10-1,TRBD1,NA,TRBJ1-2
CASSLARTGKETQYF,TGCGCCAGCAGCTTGGCGAGGACAGGGAAAGAGACCCAGTACTTC,TRBV5-1,TRBD1,NA,TRBJ2-5
CASTPSGAGFPYEQYF,TGTGCCAGTACCCCCTCCGGGGCGGGATTCCCCTACGAGCAGTACTTC,TRBV19,NA,few,TRBJ2-7
CASSKRTGDCEKLFF,TGTGCCAGCAGCAAACGGACAGGGGATTGTGAAAAACTGTTTTTT,TRBV21-1,NA,NA,TRBJ1-4
CASSLASSSGGQETQYF,TGCGCCAGCAGCTTGGCCTCGAGTAGCGGGGGACAAGAGACCCAGTACTTC,TRBV5-1,TRBD2,NA,TRBJ2-5
CASSLPGGDEKLFF,TGTGCCAGCAGCTTGCCAGGGGGAGATGAAAAACTGTTTTTT,TRBV5-4,TRBD1,NA,TRBJ1-4
CASSFGGEHQPQHF,TGTGCCAGCAGTTTTGGGGGGGAGCATCAGCCCCAGCATTTT,TRBV27,NA,NA,TRBJ1-5
CASSLAKQGILGEQYF,TGTGCCAGCAGCTTAGCCAAACAGGGGATCTTGGGAGAGCAGTACTTC,TRBV13,TRBD1,NA,TRBJ2-7
CASSLSGGFADTQYF,TGCGCCAGTTCCCTTAGCGGGGGTTTCGCAGATACGCAGTATTTT,TRBV5-1,TRBD2,NA,TRBJ2-3
CASSPSLGQGGPYGYTF,TGTGCCAGCAGCCCGAGCTTGGGACAGGGGGGTCCCTATGGCTACACCTTC,TRBV28,TRBD1,NA,TRBJ1-2
CASSYDRGPNQPQHF,TGTGCCAGCAGTTACGACAGGGGCCCTAATCAGCCCCAGCATTTT,TRBV6-2/TRBV6-3,TRBD1,NA,TRBJ1-5
CATSDSGFLTQETQYF,TGTGCCACCAGTGATTCAGGGTTCCTCACTCAAGAGACCCAGTACTTC,TRBV24-1,NA,NA,TRBJ2-5
CASSLGGGQGASGYTF,TGTGCCAGCAGCTTAGGTGGAGGACAGGGGGCGAGCGGCTACACCTTC,TRBV11-1,TRBD1,few,TRBJ1-2
CASSLSGTGNGYTF,TGTGCCAGCAGTTTATCCGGGACAGGGAATGGCTACACCTTC,TRBV27,TRBD1,NA,TRBJ1-2
CASSELGGVPFW,TGCGCCAGCAGTGAGTTGGGAGGGGTTCCATTCTGG,TRBV10-2,TRBD2,NA,TRBJ2-3
CASSIGPISEQYF,TGTGCCAGTAGTATAGGCCCTATATCAGAGCAGTACTTC,TRBV19,NA,NA,TRBJ2-7
CASHSNSPLHF,TGTGCCAGCCACAGCAATTCACCCCTCCACTTT,TRBV5-5,NA,NA,TRBJ1-6
CASSEGTGGTEAFF,TGTGCCAGCAGTGAAGGGACAGGGGGCACTGAAGCTTTCTTT,TRBV6-4,TRBD1,NA,TRBJ1-1
CASSTGTFPETQYF,TGTGCCAGTAGTACCGGGACATTCCCAGAGACCCAGTACTTC,TRBV19,NA,NA,TRBJ2-5
CASSSTEQPQHF,TGCGCCAGCAGTTCCACTGAACAGCCCCAGCATTTT,TRBV10-2,NA,NA,TRBJ1-5
CASSVTGTAVEPQHF,TGTGCCAGCAGCGTAACCGGGACAGCGGTAGAGCCCCAGCATTTT,TRBV9,TRBD1,NA,TRBJ1-5
CASTPGLAESDGEQYF,TGTGCCAGCACTCCGGGACTAGCGGAATCCGACGGCGAGCAGTACTTC,TRBV6-6,TRBD2,NA,TRBJ2-7
CASSHLQGLMNTEAFF,TGCGCCAGCAGCCACTTACAGGGCCTCATGAACACTGAAGCTTTCTTT,TRBV5-1,NA,NA,TRBJ1-1
CASRSLQGSNTEAFF,TGTGCCAGCAGGTCCTTACAGGGATCGAACACTGAAGCTTTCTTT,TRBV6-5,NA,NA,TRBJ1-1
CASSRRTSGTDTQYF,TGTGCCAGCAGTCGTCGGACTAGCGGCACAGATACGCAGTATTTT,TRBV7-6,TRBD2,NA,TRBJ2-3
CASSPSPSGTQYF,TGTGCCAGCAGCCCATCCCCTAGTGGAACCCAGTACTTC,TRBV7-2,NA,NA,TRBJ2-5
CASSPRGLAGGNEQFF,TGTGCCAGCAGTCCACGGGGACTAGCGGGAGGTAATGAGCAGTTCTTC,TRBV27,TRBD2,once,TRBJ2-1
CASSSQLQGAGNIQYF,TGTGCCAGCAGCTCACAGCTTCAGGGGGCGGGGAACATTCAGTACTTC,TRBV3-1/TRBV3-2,TRBD1,NA,TRBJ2-4
CASSQQTGVYTF,TGTGCCAGCAGCCAACAGACAGGGGTCTACACCTTC,TRBV3-1/TRBV3-2,TRBD1,NA,TRBJ1-2
CASSYGITGVHQPQHF,TGTGCCAGCAGTTACGGTATCACAGGGGTCCATCAGCCCCAGCATTTT,TRBV6-5,TRBD1,NA,TRBJ1-5
CASSVEETRTYEQYF,TGTGCCAGCAGCGTAGAAGAGACTAGGACCTACGAGCAGTACTTC,TRBV9,NA,NA,TRBJ2-7